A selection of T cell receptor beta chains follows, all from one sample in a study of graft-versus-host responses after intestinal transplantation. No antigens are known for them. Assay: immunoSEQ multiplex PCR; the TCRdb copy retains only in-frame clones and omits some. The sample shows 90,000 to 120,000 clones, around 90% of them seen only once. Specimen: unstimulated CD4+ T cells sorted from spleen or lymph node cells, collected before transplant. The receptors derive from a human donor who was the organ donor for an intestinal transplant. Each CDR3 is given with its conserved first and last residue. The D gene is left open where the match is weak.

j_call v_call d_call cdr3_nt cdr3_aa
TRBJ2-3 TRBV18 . TGTGCCAGCTCACCACCGAGACCAAGCACAGATACGCAGTATTTT CASSPPRPSTDTQYF
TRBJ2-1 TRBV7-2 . TGTGCCAGCAGCTGGGTCAATGAGCAGTTCTTC CASSWVNEQFF
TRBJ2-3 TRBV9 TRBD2 TGTGCCAGCAGCGGCCGGACTAGCGGGAGACTGTCTAGCACAGATACGCAGTATTTT CASSGRTSGRLSSTDTQYF
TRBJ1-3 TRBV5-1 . TGCGCCAGCAGCTCCAGGGGCCCCAGCTCTGGAAACACCATATATTTT CASSSRGPSSGNTIYF
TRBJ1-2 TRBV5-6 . TGTGCCAGCAGCTTGGGTTCCACGAACTATGGCTACACCTTC CASSLGSTNYGYTF
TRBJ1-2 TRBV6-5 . TGTGCCAGCAGTGAAGGACGGGTTAGCGGTGGCTACACCTTC CASSEGRVSGGYTF
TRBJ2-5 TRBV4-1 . TGCGCCAGCAGCCAAGGAAAGACCCAGTACTTC CASSQGKTQYF
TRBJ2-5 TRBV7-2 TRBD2 TGTGCCAGCAGCCTTGGGACTAGCGGGGGCCAAGAGACCCAGTACTTC CASSLGTSGGQETQYF
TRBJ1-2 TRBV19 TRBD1 TGTGCCAGTAACCAGGGGGCCTCGAGGGTAAACTATGGCTACACCTTC CASNQGASRVNYGYTF
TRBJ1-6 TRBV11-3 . TGTGCCAGCAGCTTAGACGGTGGACTAAACCTCCACTTT CASSLDGGLNLHF
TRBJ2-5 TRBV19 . TGTGCCAGTAGGCTAGATACCAACAGGATGGAGACCCAGTACTTC CASRLDTNRMETQYF